Listed here are 24 T cell receptor beta chains from one sample, sequenced in a study of blood T cell repertoires in COVID-19. Produced via immunoSEQ multiplex PCR; TCRdb's table is partial and in-frame only. The table records about 260,000 clones, around 87% of them present only once. Sample: peripheral blood. The receptors derive from an older woman with COVID-19, enrolled during active disease.

The chain uses TRBV5-1 and TRBJ1-4, with 8 bases lining up with TRBD1. This CDR3 contains 15 residues. Germline assignment: CDR1 SGHRS and CDR2 YFSETQ. Trimming cost V 3 bases and J 8 bases; bases outside gene matches: 9. CDR3 sequence (DNA): TGCGCCAGCAGCTGGTCCCGGACAGGGAGCGAAAAACTGTTTTTT. It specifies CASSWSRTGSEKLFF.

The chain combines TRBV10-2 with TRBJ2-7, with a possible D match to TRBD2 (6 bases). Germline CDR1 reads WSHSY; CDR2 reads SAAADI. Trimming took 4 bases from V and 0 from J, leaving 10 bases between them. The CDR3 contains 14 residues. CDR3 loop: CASSGRGHSYEQYF. CDR3 DNA: TGCGCCAGCAGTGGGCGGGGCCACTCCTACGAGCAGTACTTC.

The rearrangement uses TRBV6-1 and TRBJ1-1; D gene unclear. The CDR3 loop spans 13 amino acids. V lost 5 bases and J 7 bases, leaving 14 bases between the germline ends. Germline V CDR1 and CDR2: MNHNS, SASEGT. The CDR3 bases are TGTGCCAGCAGTTCCCTGGAGGGCGGTGAAGCTTTCTTT. It specifies CASSSLEGGEAFF.

V gene TRBV24-1 combines with J gene TRBJ2-1; 15 nucleotides line up with TRBD2. V shed 3 bases and J 9 bases; nucleotides not matched to a gene: 8. The CDR3 runs 17 residues. Germline loops: CDR1 KGHDR, CDR2 SFDVKD. CDR3 bases: TGTGCCACCAGTGATGTCGGACTAGCGGGAGGGCAAGCTGAGCAGTTCTTC. Translation: CATSDVGLAGGQAEQFF.

The chain links TRBV3-1 (or the pseudogene TRBV3-2) to TRBJ2-1, with no clear D. This CDR3 has 13 residues. V gave up 0 bases and J gave up 4 bases, with 4 bases separating them. Germline values: CDR1 LGHDT, CDR2 YNNKEL (reference sequence). The CDR3 here is CASSQETYNEQFF. CDR3 nucleotide sequence: TGTGCCAGCAGCCAAGAGACTTACAATGAGCAGTTCTTC.

The genes are TRBV7-6 and TRBJ2-1, with TRBD2 matching over 8 bases. CDR3 size: 16 residues. The V segment lost 3 bases and the J segment 8 bases; nucleotides outside the gene matches: 12. Germline V gene sequence: CDR1 SGHVS, CDR2 FNYEAQ. The CDR3 bases are TGTGCCAGCAGCTTTATTCGGGAGGGCCGGGGTCATGAGCAGTTCTTC. It codes for CASSFIREGRGHEQFF.

This chain joins TRBV4-2 and TRBJ2-4, with D perhaps matching TRBD1 (5 bases). Per germline, CDR1 LGHNA and CDR2 YNFKEQ. V lost 4 bases to trimming and J lost 7 bases, with 11 bases between them. The CDR3 is made up of 13 amino acids. CDR3 bases: TGTGCCAGCAGCCCAAGGACACCTAACATTCAGTACTTC. Protein sequence: CASSPRTPNIQYF.

Concerning this clone: Other DNA sequences in this specimen translate into the identical CDR3. This rearrangement joins TRBV18 to TRBJ2-7; 14 nucleotides align to TRBD2. With 2 bases clipped from V and 3 bases from J, the junction kept 0 bases outside the gene matches. CDR3 size: 15 residues. Germline V gene data show CDR1 as KGHSH and CDR2 as LQKENI. CDR3 amino acids: CASSPGTSGSYEQYF. The DNA for the CDR3 is TGTGCCAGCTCACCAGGGACTAGCGGGAGCTACGAGCAGTACTTC. The entire variable domain, with the rest obtained from reference TRBV18 and TRBJ2-7, is as follows: NAGVMQNPRHLVRRRGQEARLRCSPMKGHSHVYWYRQLPEEGLKFMVYLQKENIIDESGMPKERFSAEFPKEGPSILRIQQVVRGDSAAYFCASSPGTSGSYEQYFGPGTRLTVT.

A few counts support this clone. The chain has TRBV5-5 and TRBJ2-7; TRBD1 agrees at 7 bases. CDR3 size: 15 residues. Germline CDR1 reads SGHKS; CDR2 reads YYEKEE (reference sequence). Trimming removed 2 bases from V and 4 bases from J; junction bases left unmatched: 9. In nucleotides, the CDR3 is TGTGCCAGCAGCTTCCCGGGACAGAGAAGTTACGAGCAGTACTTC. Translated, it gives CASSFPGQRSYEQYF.

V gene TRBV27 combines with J gene TRBJ1-2; D remains ambiguous. The germline gives CDR1 MNHEY, CDR2 SMNVEV (reference sequence). V was cut by 3 bases and J by 0 bases, with 8 bases left in between. CDR3 length: 14 residues. CDR3 DNA: TGTGCCAGCAGTTTTTCCAGTGCTAACTATGGCTACACCTTC. As protein: CASSFSSANYGYTF.

The chain uses TRBV29-1 and TRBJ2-3; maybe TRBD1 (6 bases). The V and J ends lost 1 base and 3 bases respectively, with 11 bases between them. The germline gives CDR1 SQVTM, CDR2 ANQGSEA. This CDR3 is 14 amino acids long. CDR3 nucleotides: TGCAGCGTTGAAGCAGGGGCGAGGACAGATACGCAGTATTTT. It codes for CSVEAGARTDTQYF.

The chain uses TRBV10-3 and TRBJ1-1, with a tentative D call TRBD1 (5 bases). The CDR3 sequence is 13 residues long. Trimming removed 8 bases from V and 6 bases from J, with 16 bases in between. Germline V gene data show CDR1 as ENHRY and CDR2 as SYGVKD. The CDR3 DNA reads TGTGCCATCCGTAGGGGAGGCCTGGCTGAAGCTTTCTTT. Its translation: CAIRRGGLAEAFF.

The V call is TRBV2, the J call TRBJ2-3, with D possibly matching TRBD1 (5 bases). The germline V and J ends were trimmed by 4 bases and 2 bases, with 10 bases remaining between them. Per germline, CDR1 SNHLY and CDR2 FYNNEI. The CDR3 loop spans 14 amino acids. The CDR3 protein is CASSGTGFTDTQYF. The CDR3 DNA follows: TGTGCCAGCAGTGGTACAGGCTTCACAGATACGCAGTATTTT.

For the CDR3, the DNA is TGTGCCAGCAGTTTAAGCGGGAGGAAGGCTGAAGCTTTCTTT. The encoded protein is CASSLSGRKAEAFF. V and J are TRBV27 and TRBJ1-1; D ambiguous. Germline V CDR1 and CDR2: MNHEY, SMNVEV (reference sequence). CDR3 size: 14 residues. The V end lost 2 bases, the J end lost 6 bases, and 13 bases lay between the germline ends.

The rearrangement uses TRBV27 and TRBJ2-2; TRBD1 aligns across 8 bases. The CDR3 loop spans 15 amino acids. With V trimmed by 0 bases and J by 10 bases, 7 bases remained unmatched. The germline V gene encodes CDR1 MNHEY and CDR2 SMNVEV (reference sequence). This chain's CDR3 is CASSLSRTGREELFF. The CDR3 DNA reads as TGTGCCAGCAGTTTATCCCGGACAGGGAGAGAGGAGCTGTTTTTT.

This rearrangement joins TRBV18 to TRBJ2-1; D gene uncertain. Germline V lookup: CDR1 KGHSH, CDR2 LQKENI. The V gene lost 0 bases and the J gene lost 4 bases, with 10 bases spanning the gap. There are 15 residues in the CDR3. CDR3 nucleotides: TGTGCCAGCTCACCACCGCCGCCGACTTACAATGAGCAGTTCTTC. This codes for CASSPPPPTYNEQFF.

The chain links TRBV19 to TRBJ1-5; 7 nucleotides match TRBD1. V lost 3 bases to trimming and J lost 4 bases; unmatched junction nucleotides: 6. Per germline, CDR1 LNHDA and CDR2 SQIVND (reference sequence). The CDR3 is 15 residues long. CDR3 in amino acids: CASSIDRVLNQPQHF. Written as DNA, the CDR3 is TGTGCCAGTAGTATCGACAGGGTACTTAATCAGCCCCAGCATTTT.

This clone was seen only once. In DNA form, the CDR3 reads TGTGCCATCAGTGCCGGGACAGGGAATGAGCAGTTCTTC. Its protein is CAISAGTGNEQFF. The rearrangement joins TRBV10-3 to TRBJ2-1; 9 positions agree with TRBD1. CDR1 ENHRY and CDR2 SYGVKD come from the germline V gene. The CDR3 covers 13 residues. V was clipped by 4 bases and J by 7 bases; unmatched bases: 2.

The chain combines TRBV5-1 with TRBJ1-1; 7 bases are shared with TRBD1. The CDR3 extends over 15 amino acids. The ends lost 0 bases at V and 2 bases at J; junction bases unmatched: 4. In germline, CDR1 is SGHRS, CDR2 YFSETQ. The CDR3 coding sequence is TGCGCCAGCAGCTTGGGGACAGGAGGTAACACTGAAGCTTTCTTT. Protein product: CASSLGTGGNTEAFF.

The CDR3: CASSSSGTSITGELFF. For the CDR3, the DNA is TGTGCCAGCAGCTCATCTGGGACTAGCATCACCGGGGAGCTGTTTTTT. V usage is TRBV7-3 and J usage is TRBJ2-2; 9 positions match TRBD2. The CDR3 has 16 amino acids. Losses at the gene ends were 4 bases for V and 4 bases for J; bases not matched to a gene: 7. The germline V gene has CDR1 SGHTA and CDR2 FQGTGA.

The gene calls are TRBV24-1 and TRBJ2-1, with a tentative D call TRBD2 (6 bases). Deletions cut 7 bases from V and 0 bases from J, with 21 bases between. The CDR3 is made up of 18 amino acids. Germline values: CDR1 KGHDR, CDR2 SFDVKD. CDR3 DNA: TGTGCCACCAGGGGTACAGCGGGCGCGGCCAGCTCCTACAATGAGCAGTTCTTC. Amino acid sequence: CATRGTAGAASSYNEQFF.

The genes are TRBV5-1 and TRBJ2-3; 9 nucleotides agree with TRBD2. In germline, CDR1 is SGHRS, CDR2 YFSETQ. This CDR3 is built from 15 residues. The V and J ends lost 1 base and 1 base, in that order; junction bases with no gene match: 1. Here the CDR3 reads CASSLRTSGTDTQYF. The CDR3, as DNA: TGCGCCAGCAGCTTGAGGACTAGCGGCACAGATACGCAGTATTTT.

The chain recombines TRBV19 with TRBJ1-5; 9 bases align to TRBD1. CDR3 length: 15 residues. CDR1 LNHDA and CDR2 SQIVND come from the germline V gene (reference sequence). J lost 6 bases, V lost 5 bases, and 8 bases had no gene match. CDR3 amino acids: CASSARDRVSQPQHF. For the CDR3, the DNA is TGTGCCAGTAGTGCCCGGGACAGGGTATCTCAGCCCCAGCATTTT.

The chain combines TRBV24-1 with TRBJ2-7; D gene uncertain. The CDR3 is 13 amino acids. Germline assignment: CDR1 KGHDR and CDR2 SFDVKD. The ends were cut back, 6 bases at V and 3 bases at J, with 11 bases in the middle. CDR3 region: CATSRPPSYEQYF. CDR3 nucleotides: TGTGCCACCAGTCGTCCCCCGAGCTACGAGCAGTACTTC.